This TCR beta chain appears in the sequencing data of a study of cytomegalovirus exposure and HLA in healthy donors. Overall study results and limits: Later analysis placed DRB1 highest and HLA-C lowest in TCR association rates, which differed by HLA locus. Roughly uniform depth of sequencing across donors was assumed in presence/absence analyses. Highly shared sequence variants in one cluster were likely a sequencing artifact. TCR beta sequences numbering around 15,000 were associated with HLA alleles at 0.05 false discovery rate in a later analysis.

This clone was found a few times. Its antigen is as yet unknown. 60 Vbeta and 13 Jbeta primers were used in PCR. Profiling relied on immunoSEQ multiplex PCR, and the TCRdb table lists in-frame clones only, not all of them. The sample has 110,000 to 150,000 clones, over 65% seen once; the top ten hold 1.5% to 2%. This receptor was identified in a woman in her thirties in good health and CMV-seronegative. Sequences were obtained from PBMCs.

CDR3 nucleotides: TGCGCCAGCAGCCCGGGGACAACTGATACGCAGTATTTT. Protein sequence: CASSPGTTDTQYF. This chain links TRBV5-1 with TRBJ2-3; tentative D call: TRBD1 (6 bases). Trimming cost V 4 bases and J 6 bases, with 12 bases left between them. The CDR3 is 13 amino acids. Looked up from germline, CDR1 is SGHRS and CDR2 is YFSETQ.